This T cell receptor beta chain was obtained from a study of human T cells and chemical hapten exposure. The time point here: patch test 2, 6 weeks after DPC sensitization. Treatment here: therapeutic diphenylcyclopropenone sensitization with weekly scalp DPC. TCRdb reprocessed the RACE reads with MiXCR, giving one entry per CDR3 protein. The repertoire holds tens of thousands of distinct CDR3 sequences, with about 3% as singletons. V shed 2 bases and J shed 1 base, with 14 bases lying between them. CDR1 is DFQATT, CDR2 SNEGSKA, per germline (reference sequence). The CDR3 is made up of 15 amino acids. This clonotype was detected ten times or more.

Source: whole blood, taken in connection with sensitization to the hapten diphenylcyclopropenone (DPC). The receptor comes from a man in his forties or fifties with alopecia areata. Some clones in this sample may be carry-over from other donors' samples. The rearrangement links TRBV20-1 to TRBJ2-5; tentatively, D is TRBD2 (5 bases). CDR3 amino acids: CSARKGARVQETQYF. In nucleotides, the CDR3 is TGCAGTGCTAGAAAGGGAGCACGTGTCCAAGAGACCCAGTACTTC.